The next 17 T cell receptor beta chains were all read from a single sample in a study of regulatory T cells in long-lasting Graves disease. Researchers made TCR beta libraries by using iRepertoire HTBI primers and running Arm-PCR on CDR3 regions. TCRdb itself ran the multiplex PCR reads through MiXCR, one entry per CDR3 protein. This sample has 400,000 or so distinct CDR3 sequences, with about a quarter found just once. The time point: persistent/refractory GD, antithyroid drugs over 5 years with positive TRAb. The TCR library was made from RNA extracted from PBMCs. The sample here was peripheral blood mononuclear cells (PBMCs), taken when the disease was refractory, from a patient treated with antithyroid drugs. All receptors come from a female donor with Graves disease.

As concerns this clonotype: It may be a read error: a sequence one base away is much more abundant. This chain joins TRBV5-1 and TRBJ1-5, with D perhaps TRBD1 (6 bases). V shed 0 bases and J shed 5 bases, with 12 bases lying between them. The length of the CDR3 is 15 residues. CDR1 SGHRS and CDR2 YFSETQ come from the germline V gene. This chain's CDR3 is CASSLDNRAHQPQHF. DNA for the CDR3: TGCGCCAGCAGCTTGGATAACAGGGCACATCAGCCCCAGCATTTT.

The rearrangement joins TRBV7-8 to TRBJ1-4, with D possibly matching TRBD1 (5 bases). With 5 bases removed from V and 8 bases from J, the gap between germline ends came to 18 bases. CDR1 SGHVS and CDR2 FQNEAQ come from the germline V gene. CDR3 length: 15 residues. DNA of the CDR3: TGTGCCAGCAGCCCGCGGGACCTTACGTGGGAAAAACTGTTTTTT. This translates into CASSPRDLTWEKLFF.

This clonotype was observed a handful of times. The chain carries TRBV29-1 and TRBJ2-1; 7 nucleotides align to TRBD2. Germline V lookup: CDR1 SQVTM, CDR2 ANQGSEA. The V segment lost 4 bases and the J segment 5 bases; nucleotides outside the gene matches: 11. This CDR3 has 15 amino acids. The CDR3 region is CSVGLAQITNNEQFF. DNA for the CDR3: TGCAGCGTTGGACTAGCCCAAATAACCAACAATGAGCAGTTCTTC.

This clonotype was observed a handful of times. The chain uses TRBV9 and TRBJ2-1, with 11 bases matching TRBD2. Per the germline V gene, CDR1 is SGDLS and CDR2 is YYNGEE. This CDR3 region has 17 residues. The trim removed 3 bases at V and 2 bases at J, leaving 7 bases unmatched. CDR3 nucleotide sequence: TGTGCCAGCAGCGCCTATCTAGCGGGAGGCGCCTACAATGAGCAGTTCTTC. The encoded protein is CASSAYLAGGAYNEQFF.

This clonotype was seen repeatedly, ten times or more. The chain combines TRBV6-1 with TRBJ1-1; D perhaps matches TRBD1 (6 bases). The CDR3 sequence is 13 residues long. Trimming shortened V by 7 bases and J by 3 bases, and 12 bases separated the two germline ends. Germline loops: CDR1 MNHNS, CDR2 SASEGT. CDR3 in amino acids: CASKLGQYTEAFF. The CDR3 nucleotides are TGTGCCAGCAAACTCGGACAGTACACTGAAGCTTTCTTT.

This clonotype was observed many times. The V gene is TRBV2, the J gene TRBJ1-4, with 7 bases fitting TRBD1. The CDR3 covers 15 residues. CDR1 and CDR2 (germline): SNHLY, FYNNEI. The V segment lost 8 bases and the J segment 4 bases; nucleotides outside the gene matches: 10. The CDR3 sequence: CASGSGTASNEKLFF. CDR3 sequence (DNA): TGTGCCAGCGGCTCCGGGACAGCTAGTAATGAAAAACTGTTTTTT.

This clonotype was seen many times. This chain uses TRBV6-1 with TRBJ1-1, with 12 bases fitting TRBD1. There are 17 residues in the CDR3. Germline V lookup: CDR1 MNHNS, CDR2 SASEGT. Trimming removed 6 bases from V and 5 bases from J; junction bases left unmatched: 13. CDR3: CASSRKPGQGARTEAFF. DNA of the CDR3: TGTGCCAGCAGCCGTAAACCGGGACAGGGGGCGCGAACTGAAGCTTTCTTT.

The chain joins TRBV7-3 to TRBJ2-7, with TRBD2 matching over 14 bases. Germline-derived CDR1 and CDR2 are SGHTA and FQGTGA. With 5 bases clipped from V and 12 bases from J, the junction kept 9 bases outside the gene matches. The CDR3 runs 14 residues. In DNA, the CDR3 is TGTGCCAGCAGCGCGACTAGCGGGAGGGGGGATTGGTACTTC. Protein: CASSATSGRGDWYF.

This clonotype showed up just a few times. The J gene is TRBJ2-7, the V gene TRBV6-1, with D perhaps matching TRBD1 (5 bases). There are 14 residues in the CDR3. Per germline, CDR1 MNHNS and CDR2 SASEGT. Trimming removed 5 bases at V and 7 bases at J, with 18 bases between. CDR3 DNA sequence: TGTGCCAGCAGTAACACTGGGGCCCAGGGAGAGCAGTACTTC. This codes for CASSNTGAQGEQYF.

A single count supports this clonotype. The genes are TRBV12-3 or TRBV12-4 and TRBJ2-2; D not certain. V was cut by 3 bases and J by 6 bases, with 5 bases left in between. This CDR3 is built from 12 residues. The CDR3 DNA reads TGTGCCAGCAGTTTTAATCCCGGGGAGCTGTTTTTT. It specifies CASSFNPGELFF.

The chain has TRBV29-1 and TRBJ1-5; no firm D call. Germline V gene data show CDR1 as SQVTM and CDR2 as ANQGSEA. The CDR3 covers 13 residues. Trimming removed 4 bases from V and 3 bases from J, with 10 bases in between. CDR3 bases: TGCAGCGTTGGGGAGAACACCAATCAGCCCCAGCATTTT. Protein: CSVGENTNQPQHF.

In its sample, this clonotype was seen a few times. The J gene is TRBJ2-5, the V gene TRBV28; D remains ambiguous. Germline V lookup: CDR1 MDHEN, CDR2 SYDVKM. CDR3 size: 11 residues. V lost 4 bases and J lost 7, with 7 bases in between. The CDR3 bases are TGTGCCAGCAGTTACCTAAGGACCCAGTACTTC. Its protein product is CASSYLRTQYF.

As concerns this clonotype: A much larger clone is a single base away; this may be a read error. V and J are TRBV2 and TRBJ1-2; perhaps TRBD1 as D (6 bases). From germline, CDR1 is SNHLY and CDR2 FYNNEI. CDR3 length: 12 residues. In DNA, the CDR3 is TGTACCACCCCTAGCGGGGGCCCGGGCTACACCTTC. Translated: CTTPSGGPGYTF. Full variable domain (rest looked up from reference TRBV2 and TRBJ1-2): EPEVTQTPSHQVTQMGQEVILRCVPISNHLYFYWYRQILGQKVEFLVSFYNNEISEKSEIFDDQFSVERPDGSNFTLKIRSTKLEDSAMYFCTTPSGGPGYTFGSGTRLTVV.

At least ten counts were recorded for this clonotype. The chain carries TRBV2 and TRBJ2-7; D is perhaps TRBD2 (6 bases). CDR1 and CDR2 from the germline V gene are SNHLY and FYNNEI. This CDR3 is built from 16 residues. V was clipped by 2 bases and J by 1 base, with 15 bases between them. The CDR3 bases are TGTGCCAGCAGTGAACCTTGGAGGGGAGATTCCTACGAGCAGTACTTC. Translating gives CASSEPWRGDSYEQYF.

This clonotype appeared a few times. The gene calls are TRBV7-9 and TRBJ2-7, with D unclear. This CDR3 is built from 15 residues. With 1 base removed from V and 3 bases from J, the gap between germline ends came to 13 bases. The germline CDR1 and CDR2 sequences are SEHNR and FQNEAQ (reference sequence). The CDR3 sequence is CASSLGGAKFYEQYF. The DNA for the CDR3 is TGTGCCAGCAGCTTAGGTGGAGCAAAGTTCTACGAGCAGTACTTC.

For this clonotype: Possible read error: a much larger clone is one base away. The chain couples TRBV20-1 to TRBJ2-5; 8 nucleotides line up with TRBD1. This CDR3 region has 14 residues. The ends lost 1 base at V and 8 bases at J; junction bases unmatched: 9. Germline CDR1 DFQATT, CDR2 SNEGSKA (reference sequence). CDR3 region: CSARGQGAWSTQYF. The CDR3 coding sequence is TGCAGTGCTAGAGGCCAGGGGGCTTGGAGCACCCAGTACTTC.

There are many counts of this clonotype. The V call is TRBV12-3 or TRBV12-4, the J call TRBJ2-7; 7 bases map to TRBD2. Unmatched junction bases numbered 9, after V lost 4 bases and J lost 6 bases. CDR3 length: 14 residues. The CDR3 DNA reads TGTGCCAGCAGTTCAAACGGACGCGGGGGCGAGCAGTACTTC. It encodes CASSSNGRGGEQYF.